This is a list of T cell receptor beta chains from one sample in a study of blood T cells in healthy people across ages. Each CDR3 protein is one row after TCRdb ran MiXCR on the 5' RACE reads. The sample lists 890,000 or so distinct CDR3 sequences; approximately 65% were seen once. The sample comprised blood. The receptor source for this set is a man aged 25 to 40 in good health. Each CDR3 is given with its conserved first and last residue. The D gene is left open where the match is weak. Clone size is shown for a subset of rows, as once, few, many or a class of expanded clone.

clone_size j_call d_call v_call cdr3_nt cdr3_aa
NA TRBJ2-7 NA TRBV12-3/TRBV12-4 TGTGCCAGCAGTTTGGGCAGTGGATACTCCTACGAGCAGTACTTC CASSLGSGYSYEQYF
NA TRBJ1-6 NA TRBV6-5 TGTGCCAGCAGGGATTACTTCAGCTCCTATAATTCACCCCTCCACTTT CASRDYFSSYNSPLHF
NA TRBJ2-5 NA TRBV3-1 TGTGCCAGCAGCCAAGATAACAGAGAGACCCAGTACTTC CASSQDNRETQYF
NA TRBJ2-5 NA TRBV27 TGTGCCAGCAGTTTAGCAGGGCTTGGTCAAGAGACCCAGTACTTC CASSLAGLGQETQYF
NA TRBJ2-1 TRBD2 TRBV9 TGTGCCAGCAGCACCCAGCGGGGACCCTACAATGAGCAGTTCTTC CASSTQRGPYNEQFF
NA TRBJ1-5 NA TRBV7-9 TGTGCCAGCAGCTTAGGGGGTCCCCAGCATTTT CASSLGGPQHF
once TRBJ2-1 NA TRBV6-2/TRBV6-3 TGTGCCAGCGTGCCAGAGGCGCGGGGTTGGGACGAGCAGTTCTTC CASVPEARGWDEQFF
NA TRBJ2-1 TRBD2 TRBV9 TGTGCCAGCAGCGTAACCGGACTAGCGGGGGGGCCCGATGAGCAGTTCTTC CASSVTGLAGGPDEQFF
NA TRBJ2-7 NA TRBV20-1 TGCAGTGCTAGAGATGTTCCAGGGTTCGAGCAGTACTTC CSARDVPGFEQYF
NA TRBJ1-5 NA TRBV6-6 TGTGCCAGCTCAGCACTGCAGACCCAGCATTTT CASSALQTQHF
NA TRBJ2-4 NA TRBV20-1 TGCAGTGCCACCGGACTCGACCGTTTAGCCAAAAACATTCAGTACTTC CSATGLDRLAKNIQYF
few TRBJ1-2 NA TRBV20-1 TGCAGTGCTAGAGACACCGAACCCAAAATTGGCTACACCTTC CSARDTEPKIGYTF
NA TRBJ2-7 NA TRBV20-1 TGCAGTGCTAAACGGGACTCAACCTACGAGCAGTACTTC CSAKRDSTYEQYF
NA TRBJ2-7 NA TRBV20-1 TGCAGTGCCCGAGCCGGGGTTACCTACGAGCAGTACTTC CSARAGVTYEQYF
NA TRBJ2-5 NA TRBV29-1 TGCAGCGTCGCCCCCCAGGTGGGCCAAGAGACCCAGTACTTC CSVAPQVGQETQYF
NA TRBJ2-7 TRBD1 TRBV10-3 TGTGCCATCAGAGCCAAGACAGGGGACGAGCAGTACTTC CAIRAKTGDEQYF
NA TRBJ2-5 TRBD2 TRBV4-3 TGCGCCAGCAGCCAAGACCCAGGCCGGGGGGGATGGGGTGATGAGCAGTACTTC CASSQDPGRGGWGDEQYF
few TRBJ1-2 NA TRBV7-2 TGTGCCAGCAGCTTAGAGGGTAGGGTCGGCTATGGCTACACCTTC CASSLEGRVGYGYTF
NA TRBJ2-1 TRBD2 TRBV27 TGTGCCAGCAGTTTAAATCGGCTAGCGGGGGACTACAATGAGCAGTTCTTC CASSLNRLAGDYNEQFF
NA TRBJ1-1 NA TRBV13 TGTGCCAGCAGCTCTGGAGGGGATCCGAACACTGAAGCTTTCTTT CASSSGGDPNTEAFF
NA TRBJ2-7 TRBD2 TRBV20-1 TGCAGTGCTAGTGGCGGGGGGGGCCCTCTCGAGCAGTACTTC CSASGGGGPLEQYF
NA TRBJ2-5 TRBD1 TRBV28 TGTGCCAGCACCACCTCAGGGGGCACCCAGTACTTC CASTTSGGTQYF
NA TRBJ2-1 TRBD2 TRBV3-1 TGTGCCAGCAGCGAGGGACTAGCGGGTTACAATGAGCAGTTCTTC CASSEGLAGYNEQFF
NA TRBJ1-2 NA TRBV14 TGTGCCAGCAGCAAAATGGCGGGGAATGGCTACACCTTC CASSKMAGNGYTF
NA TRBJ1-2 TRBD1 TRBV7-9 TGTGCCAGCAGCTCCGAGACAGGGAGAGGCTACACCTTC CASSSETGRGYTF
few TRBJ2-3 NA TRBV9 TGTGCCAGCAGCGTCCAGACTCTGGATACGCAGTATTTT CASSVQTLDTQYF
NA TRBJ2-3 TRBD2 TRBV6-1 TGTGCCAGCATCGCGGCTAGCGGGGGTCGAGCAGATACGCAGTATTTT CASIAASGGRADTQYF
few TRBJ2-3 NA TRBV18 TGTGCCAGCTCACCACCGTCCACCACCACAGATACGCAGTATTTT CASSPPSTTTDTQYF
once TRBJ2-7 NA TRBV7-3 TGTGCCAGCAGCCGGGGTCGGGAGTACGAGCAGTACTTC CASSRGREYEQYF
NA TRBJ2-7 NA TRBV6-2/TRBV6-3 TGTGCCAGCAGTTACCAGCCGGGGGTCCGGGGGGAGCAGTACTTC CASSYQPGVRGEQYF
NA TRBJ2-1 NA TRBV5-1 TGCGCCAGCAGCTGGGGACTGCAAGAGACCCAGTTCTTC CASSWGLQETQFF
NA TRBJ1-4 TRBD1 TRBV9 TGTGTCAGCAGCTACCAGACAGGGGATACTGAAAAACTGTTTTTT CVSSYQTGDTEKLFF